The clone carrying this TCR beta chain was seen ten or more times. The sample originates from a study of T cells in Graves' hyperthyroidism and ophthalmopathy. TCR beta CDR3 regions were amplified from RNA. The HTBI primer set was used in a first-round RT-PCR of the TCR CDR3. TCRdb reprocessed the multiplex PCR reads with MiXCR, giving one entry per CDR3 protein. Of hundreds of thousands of distinct CDR3 sequences in the sample, approximately 24% were seen once. The CDR3 runs 14 residues. The germline V gene encodes CDR1 MNHEY and CDR2 SMNVEV (reference sequence). Trimming stripped 8 bases from V and 3 bases from J, with 16 bases between.

The sample comprised blood. The chain employs TRBV27 and TRBJ1-2; possible D gene TRBD1, 5 bases. This clonotype was sampled from a woman in her twenties or thirties with Graves' ophthalmopathy. The CDR3 DNA reads TGTGCCAGCGGAACCGGGGGGGGGGACTATGGCTACACCTTC. Protein product: CASGTGGGDYGYTF.